Shown below are 22 T cell receptor beta chains from a single sample sequenced in a study of cytomegalovirus exposure and HLA in healthy donors. The repertoire was sequenced with immunoSEQ multiplex PCR; TCRdb's copy has only in-frame clones and lacks some. Here the sample spans under 400,000 clones, approximately 85% being singletons. Sequencing was carried out using PBMCs. The receptors originated from a man under 40 in good health and CMV-seronegative.

The genes are TRBV4-1 and TRBJ2-7, with 9 bases fitting TRBD1. V gave up 1 base and J gave up 2 bases; unmatched junction bases: 9. The CDR3 contains 17 residues. Germline-derived CDR1 and CDR2 are MGHRA and YSYEKL. CDR3 coding DNA: TGCGCCAGCAGCCAAGTTTGGGGACAGGGAGGGACCTACGAGCAGTACTTC. Translating gives CASSQVWGQGGTYEQYF.

The table lists this clone with a count of one. This rearrangement joins TRBV7-9 to TRBJ1-1; 8 bases map to TRBD1. The CDR3 has 16 amino acids. Germline V gene sequence: CDR1 SEHNR, CDR2 FQNEAQ (reference sequence). V trimming: 1 base; J trimming: 4 bases; junction bases outside the gene matches: 8. For the CDR3, the DNA is TGTGCCAGCAGCTTAGACGCGACAACAGGGGGCACTGAAGCTTTCTTT. This encodes CASSLDATTGGTEAFF.

This rearrangement joins TRBV7-9 to TRBJ1-2; 9 nucleotides line up with TRBD1. CDR3 size: 14 residues. Germline V gene sequence: CDR1 SEHNR, CDR2 FQNEAQ (reference sequence). Unmatched junction bases numbered 5, after V lost 5 bases and J lost 4 bases. Here the CDR3 DNA reads TGTGCCAGCAGCGGAACGGGACAGGGCTATGGCTACACCTTC. Residues: CASSGTGQGYGYTF.

This rearrangement joins TRBV5-6 to TRBJ2-1; 14 bases are shared with TRBD2. Per the germline V gene, CDR1 is SGHDT and CDR2 is YYEEEE. V shed 4 bases and J 14 bases; nucleotides not matched to a gene: 5. The CDR3 loop spans 13 amino acids. The CDR3 coding sequence is TGTGCCAGCAGCGTGACTAGCGGGGGGGCTGAGTTCTTC. Translated, it gives CASSVTSGGAEFF. Looking up the rest from reference TRBV5-6 and TRBJ2-1 gives the full variable domain: DAGVTQSPTHLIKTRGQQVTLRCSPKSGHDTVSWYQQALGQGPQFIFQYYEEEERQRGNFPDRFSGHQFPNYSSELNVNALLLGDSALYLCASSVTSGGAEFFGPGTRLTVL.

On this clone itself: This sample includes further DNA sequences coding for the same CDR3. This rearrangement joins TRBV6-1 to TRBJ1-5, with 8 bases fitting TRBD1. Germline V gene lookup returns CDR1 MNHNS and CDR2 SASEGT. The CDR3 spans 13 residues. V shed 3 bases and J 7 bases; nucleotides not matched to a gene: 2. The CDR3 nucleotides read TGTGCCAGCAGTGAGGACAGGGCACAGCCCCAGCATTTT. Translation: CASSEDRAQPQHF.

In its sample, this clone was seen once. This chain joins TRBV5-4 and TRBJ1-2, with 7 bases that match TRBD1. The CDR3 totals 14 residues. Unmatched junction bases numbered 8, after V lost 4 bases and J lost 5 bases. Germline values: CDR1 SGHNT, CDR2 YYREEE (reference sequence). CDR3: CASSRGTELYGYTF. CDR3 sequence (DNA): TGTGCCAGCAGCCGAGGGACAGAACTTTATGGCTACACCTTC.

V gene TRBV5-6 combines with J gene TRBJ1-1; D is perhaps TRBD1 (5 bases). Germline V gene sequence: CDR1 SGHDT, CDR2 YYEEEE. V lost 4 bases and J 4 bases, leaving 14 bases between the germline ends. This CDR3 has 14 residues. The CDR3 nucleotides read TGTGCCAGCAGCCGCATAGGGGCCGGCACTGAAGCTTTCTTT. Translated: CASSRIGAGTEAFF.

CDR3 residues: CATSRDTTPANTGELFF. The CDR3 DNA sequence: TGTGCCACCAGCAGAGATACCACGCCGGCGAACACCGGGGAGCTGTTTTTT. V is TRBV15 and J is TRBJ2-2; D remains unclear. The V end lost 0 bases, the J end lost 0 bases, and 11 bases lay between the germline ends. Germline loops: CDR1 LNHNV, CDR2 YYDKDF (reference sequence). CDR3 length: 17 residues.

This chain joins TRBV11-2 and TRBJ1-1, with TRBD1 identical over 8 bases. Germline loops: CDR1 SGHAT, CDR2 FQNNGV. V was pared by 3 bases and J by 7 bases, with 4 bases of the junction left unmatched. The CDR3 is 13 amino acids. The CDR3 DNA is TGTGCCAGCAGCTTCAGGGGGCGAGGTGAAGCTTTCTTT. Translating gives CASSFRGRGEAFF.

The rearrangement uses TRBV2 and TRBJ2-5; perhaps TRBD2 as D (7 bases). Trimming took 5 bases from V and 4 from J, leaving 17 bases between them. Germline V gene sequence: CDR1 SNHLY, CDR2 FYNNEI. This CDR3 contains 15 residues. CDR3 amino acids: CASSSPGGGRETQYF. CDR3 nucleotide sequence: TGTGCCAGCAGTAGCCCGGGGGGCGGAAGAGAGACCCAGTACTTC.

V usage is TRBV4-1 and J usage is TRBJ1-2, with a weak D call TRBD1 (5 bases). The CDR3 consists of 16 residues. Deletions cut 2 bases from V and 5 bases from J, with 18 bases between. Germline CDR1 reads MGHRA; CDR2 reads YSYEKL. CDR3 protein: CASSQLFGASSYGYTF. The DNA for the CDR3 is TGCGCCAGCAGCCAACTCTTTGGGGCCTCCTCTTATGGCTACACCTTC.

This clone has just a few counts. The CDR3 loop reads CASSQERERYEQYF. Written as DNA, the CDR3 is TGTGCCAGCAGCCAAGAGCGGGAACGTTACGAGCAGTACTTC. The V call is TRBV4-2, the J call TRBJ2-7; the D gene is possibly TRBD2 (6 bases). V shed 0 bases and J shed 4 bases, with 10 bases lying between them. Germline CDR1 reads LGHNA; CDR2 reads YNFKEQ. The CDR3 has 14 amino acids.

V gene TRBV5-1 combines with J gene TRBJ1-6; possibly TRBD1 for D (5 bases). Trimming cost V 0 bases and J 10 bases, with 14 bases left between them. Germline CDR1 and CDR2: SGHRS and YFSETQ. The CDR3 is made up of 15 amino acids. CDR3 residues: CASSLEGRVRSPLHF. The CDR3 DNA follows: TGCGCCAGCAGCTTGGAGGGCAGGGTAAGATCACCCCTCCACTTT.

The chain recombines TRBV9 with TRBJ1-1; 7 nucleotides line up with TRBD1. The CDR3 contains 12 residues. Trimming cost V 4 bases and J 4 bases; bases outside gene matches: 1. The germline V gene encodes CDR1 SGDLS and CDR2 YYNGEE. The chain's CDR3 is CASSRQGTEAFF. CDR3 sequence (DNA): TGTGCCAGCAGCCGACAGGGCACTGAAGCTTTCTTT.

V gene TRBV7-2 combines with J gene TRBJ2-2; TRBD2 is a possible D gene (6 bases). Germline V gene lookup returns CDR1 SGHTA and CDR2 FQGNSA. The CDR3 contains 15 residues. V gave up 0 bases and J gave up 2 bases, with 7 bases separating them. The CDR3 region has the DNA TGTGCCAGCAGCTTAGCGGGACTTAACACCGGGGAGCTGTTTTTT. Its protein is CASSLAGLNTGELFF.

The rearrangement joins TRBV30 to TRBJ2-3, with 9 bases identical to TRBD2. CDR1 is GTSNPN and CDR2 is SVGIG in the germline V gene (reference sequence). Trimming took 0 bases from V and 4 from J; bases not matched to a gene: 5. This CDR3 contains 15 residues. CDR3 sequence (DNA): TGTGCCTGGAGTGTACTTGGCGGGGGGGCAGATACGCAGTATTTT. Amino acids: CAWSVLGGGADTQYF. The full variable domain, with the rest looked up from reference TRBV30 and TRBJ2-3, is SQTIHQWPATLVQPVGSPLSLECTVEGTSNPNLYWYRQAAGRGLQLLFYSVGIGQISSEVPQNLSASRPQDRQFILSSKKLLLSDSGFYLCAWSVLGGGADTQYFGPGTRLTVL.

V and J are TRBV19 and TRBJ1-3; the D gene is possibly TRBD1 (6 bases). The CDR3 has 14 residues. With 7 bases removed from V and 4 bases from J, the gap between germline ends came to 14 bases. Germline-derived CDR1 and CDR2 are LNHDA and SQIVND (reference sequence). The CDR3 DNA reads as TGTGCCAGTACCGACACAGGGAAAGGAAACACCATATATTTT. It yields the protein CASTDTGKGNTIYF.

This chain uses TRBV2 with TRBJ2-1; tentatively, D is TRBD1 (5 bases). Germline-derived CDR1 and CDR2 are SNHLY and FYNNEI. Trimming stripped 6 bases from V and 3 bases from J, with 12 bases between. This CDR3 comprises 14 residues. CDR3 sequence (DNA): TGTGCCAGCAGGTTAAGGGGCAACTACAATGAGCAGTTCTTC. Protein: CASRLRGNYNEQFF. The full variable domain, in which reference TRBV2 and TRBJ2-1 provide the parts outside the CDR3, is EPEVTQTPSHQVTQMGQEVILRCVPISNHLYFYWYRQILGQKVEFLVSFYNNEISEKSEIFDDQFSVERPDGSNFTLKIRSTKLEDSAMYFCASRLRGNYNEQFFGPGTRLTVL.

This chain connects TRBV4-2 to TRBJ2-1; D is undetermined. Germline lookup yields CDR1 LGHNA and CDR2 YNFKEQ. Trimming cost V 1 base and J 5 bases, with 15 bases left between them. This CDR3 has 16 residues. The CDR3 reads CASSQGERVDNNEQFF. The CDR3, as DNA: TGTGCCAGCAGCCAAGGAGAACGAGTTGATAACAATGAGCAGTTCTTC.

The chain employs TRBV13 and TRBJ2-1; TRBD1 aligns across 7 bases. This CDR3 contains 13 residues. The V gene's germline CDR1 is PRHDT and CDR2 FYEKMQ (reference sequence). Unmatched junction bases numbered 5, after V lost 4 bases and J lost 8 bases. The CDR3 bases are TGTGCCAGCAGCTCAGGGGGTAGCTATGAGCAGTTCTTC. It translates to CASSSGGSYEQFF. Supplemented by reference TRBV13 and TRBJ2-1, the full variable domain reads AAGVIQSPRHLIKEKRETATLKCYPIPRHDTVYWYQQGPGQDPQFLISFYEKMQSDKGSIPDRFSAQQFSDYHSELNMSSLELGDSALYFCASSSGGSYEQFFGPGTRLTVL.

This chain joins TRBV10-3 and TRBJ1-2, with no clear D. Germline V gene lookup returns CDR1 ENHRY and CDR2 SYGVKD. V lost 6 bases and J 4 bases, leaving 15 bases between the germline ends. The CDR3 runs 14 residues. CDR3 sequence: CAISLEATSYGYTF. The CDR3 DNA reads TGTGCCATCAGCCTGGAGGCCACCTCCTATGGCTACACCTTC.

The chain links TRBV27 to TRBJ1-2; possibly TRBD1 for D (5 bases). Trimming pared 3 bases from V and 10 bases from J, leaving 24 bases between. CDR3 size: 16 residues. The germline V gene has CDR1 MNHEY and CDR2 SMNVEV (reference sequence). For the CDR3, the DNA is TGTGCCAGCAGTTTCGCATCGGACACCCCCTATTACGACTACACCTTC. This encodes CASSFASDTPYYDYTF.